This note documents a single T cell receptor (beta chain) sequence. This entry comes from a study of blood T cell repertoires in COVID-19. The ends lost 0 bases at V and 2 bases at J; junction bases unmatched: 7. This CDR3 has 16 amino acids. Germline assignment: CDR1 SGDLS and CDR2 YYNGEE. Some clones are missing from TCRdb's copy, which holds only in-frame ones; the method was immunoSEQ multiplex PCR. The sample shows about 330,000 clones, about 83% of them seen only once. The V call is TRBV9, the J call TRBJ2-5; 7 bases map to TRBD2. The sequenced sample consisted of peripheral blood. This receptor was obtained from a woman in her forties or fifties with acute or convalescent COVID-19. CDR3: CASSVGGGRGQETQYF. The CDR3 bases are TGTGCCAGCAGCGTAGGTGGGGGGAGGGGTCAAGAGACCCAGTACTTC.